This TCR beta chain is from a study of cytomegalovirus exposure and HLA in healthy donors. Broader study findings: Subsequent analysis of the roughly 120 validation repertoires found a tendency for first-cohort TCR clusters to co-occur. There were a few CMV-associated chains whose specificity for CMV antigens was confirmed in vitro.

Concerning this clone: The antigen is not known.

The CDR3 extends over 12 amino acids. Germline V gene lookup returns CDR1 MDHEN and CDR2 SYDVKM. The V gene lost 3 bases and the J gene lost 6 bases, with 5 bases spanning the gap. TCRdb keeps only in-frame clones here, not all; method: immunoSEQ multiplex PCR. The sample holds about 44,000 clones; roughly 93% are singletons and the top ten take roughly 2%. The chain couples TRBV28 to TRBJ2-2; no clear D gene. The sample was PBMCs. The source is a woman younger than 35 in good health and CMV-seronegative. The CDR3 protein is CASSFRPGELFF. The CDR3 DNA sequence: TGTGCCAGCAGTTTCAGGCCCGGGGAGCTGTTTTTT. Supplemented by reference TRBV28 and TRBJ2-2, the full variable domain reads DVKVTQSSRYLVKRTGEKVFLECVQDMDHENMFWYRQDPGLGLRLIYFSYDVKMKEKGDIPEGYSVSREKKERFSLILESASTNQTSMYLCASSFRPGELFFGEGSRLTVL.